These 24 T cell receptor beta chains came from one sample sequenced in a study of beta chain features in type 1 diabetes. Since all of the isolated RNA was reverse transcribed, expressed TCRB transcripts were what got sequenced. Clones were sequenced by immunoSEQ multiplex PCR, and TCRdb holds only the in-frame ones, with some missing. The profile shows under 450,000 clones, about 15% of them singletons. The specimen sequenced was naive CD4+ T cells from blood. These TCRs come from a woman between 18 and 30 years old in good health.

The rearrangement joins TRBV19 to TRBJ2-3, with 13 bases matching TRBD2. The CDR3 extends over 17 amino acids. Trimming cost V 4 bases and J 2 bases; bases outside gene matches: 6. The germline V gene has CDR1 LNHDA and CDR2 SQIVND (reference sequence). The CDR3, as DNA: TGTGCCAGTAGTAGCGCCGGGACTAGCGGGACCACAGATACGCAGTATTTT. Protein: CASSSAGTSGTTDTQYF.

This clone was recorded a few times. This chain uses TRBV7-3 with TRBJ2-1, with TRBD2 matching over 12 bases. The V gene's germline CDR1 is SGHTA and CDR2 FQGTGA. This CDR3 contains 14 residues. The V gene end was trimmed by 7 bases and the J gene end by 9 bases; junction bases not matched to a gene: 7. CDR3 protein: CASTTLAGGREQFF. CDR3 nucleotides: TGTGCCAGCACCACTCTAGCGGGAGGGCGTGAGCAGTTCTTC. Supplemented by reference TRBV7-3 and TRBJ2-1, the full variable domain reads GAGVSQTPSNKVTEKGKYVELRCDPISGHTALYWYRQSLGQGPEFLIYFQGTGAADDSGLPNDRFFAVRPEGSVSTLKIQRTERGDSAVYLCASTTLAGGREQFFGPGTRLTVL.

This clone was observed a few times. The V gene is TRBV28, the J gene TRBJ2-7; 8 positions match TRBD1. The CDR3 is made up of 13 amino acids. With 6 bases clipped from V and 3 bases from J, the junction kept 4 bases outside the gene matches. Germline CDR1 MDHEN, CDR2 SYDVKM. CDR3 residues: CASSRDRGYEQYF. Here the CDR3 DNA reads TGTGCCAGCAGCCGTGACAGGGGCTACGAGCAGTACTTC.

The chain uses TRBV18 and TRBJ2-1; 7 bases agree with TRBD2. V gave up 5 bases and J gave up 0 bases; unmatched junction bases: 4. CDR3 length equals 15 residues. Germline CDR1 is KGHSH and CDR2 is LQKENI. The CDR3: CASSYGGSSYNEQFF. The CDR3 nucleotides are TGTGCCAGCTCATATGGCGGGAGCTCCTACAATGAGCAGTTCTTC.

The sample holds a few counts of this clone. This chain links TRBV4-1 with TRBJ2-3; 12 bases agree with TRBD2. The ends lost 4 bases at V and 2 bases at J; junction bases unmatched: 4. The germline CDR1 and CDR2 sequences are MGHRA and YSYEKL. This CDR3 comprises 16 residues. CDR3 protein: CASSRTSGDYTDTQYF. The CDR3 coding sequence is TGCGCCAGCAGCCGGACTAGCGGGGATTACACAGATACGCAGTATTTT.

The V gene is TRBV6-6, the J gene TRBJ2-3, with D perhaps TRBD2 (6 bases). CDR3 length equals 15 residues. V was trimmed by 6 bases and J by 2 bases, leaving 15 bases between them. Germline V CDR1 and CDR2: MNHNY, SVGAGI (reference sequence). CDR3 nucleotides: TGTGCCAGCAGACAGGACTACCTACCCACAGATACGCAGTATTTT. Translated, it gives CASRQDYLPTDTQYF.

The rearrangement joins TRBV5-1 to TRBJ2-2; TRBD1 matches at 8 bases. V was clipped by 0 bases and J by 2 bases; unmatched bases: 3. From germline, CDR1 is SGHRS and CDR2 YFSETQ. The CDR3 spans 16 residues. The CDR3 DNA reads TGCGCCAGCAGCTTGGGGGACAGGAGAAACACCGGGGAGCTGTTTTTT. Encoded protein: CASSLGDRRNTGELFF.

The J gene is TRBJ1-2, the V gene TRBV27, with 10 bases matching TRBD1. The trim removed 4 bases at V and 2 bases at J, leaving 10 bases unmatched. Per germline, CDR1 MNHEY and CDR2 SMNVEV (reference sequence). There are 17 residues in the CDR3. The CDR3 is CASSSTGRGQGNYGYTF. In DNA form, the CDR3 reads TGTGCCAGCAGTTCAACGGGGCGGGGACAGGGGAACTATGGCTACACCTTC.

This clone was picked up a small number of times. The CDR3 DNA follows: TGTGCCAGCAGCGCAACGGGACTAGCGAATTACGAGCAGTACTTC. As protein: CASSATGLANYEQYF. The V gene is TRBV9, the J gene TRBJ2-7, with 10 bases fitting TRBD2. The CDR3 totals 15 residues. The V gene end was trimmed by 3 bases and the J gene end by 4 bases; junction bases not matched to a gene: 7. Germline values: CDR1 SGDLS, CDR2 YYNGEE.

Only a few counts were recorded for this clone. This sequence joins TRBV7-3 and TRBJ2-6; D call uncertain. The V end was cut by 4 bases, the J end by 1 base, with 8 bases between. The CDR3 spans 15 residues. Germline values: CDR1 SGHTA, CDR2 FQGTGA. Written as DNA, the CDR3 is TGTGCCAGCAGCTCACGTCGGTCTGGGGCCAACGTCCTGACTTTC. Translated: CASSSRRSGANVLTF.

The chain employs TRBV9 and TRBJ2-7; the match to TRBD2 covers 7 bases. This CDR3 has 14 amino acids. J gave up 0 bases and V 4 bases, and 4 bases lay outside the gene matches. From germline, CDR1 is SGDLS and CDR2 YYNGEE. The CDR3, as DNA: TGTGCCAGCAGCCGAAGCGGGAACTCCTACGAGCAGTACTTC. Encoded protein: CASSRSGNSYEQYF.

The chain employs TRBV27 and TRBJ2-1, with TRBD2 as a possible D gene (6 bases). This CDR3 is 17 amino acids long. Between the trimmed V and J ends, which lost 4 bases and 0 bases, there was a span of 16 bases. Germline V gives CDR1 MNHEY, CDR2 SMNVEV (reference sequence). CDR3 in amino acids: CASSYRTTGSSYNEQFF. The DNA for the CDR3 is TGTGCCAGCAGTTACCGGACTACCGGGAGCTCCTACAATGAGCAGTTCTTC.

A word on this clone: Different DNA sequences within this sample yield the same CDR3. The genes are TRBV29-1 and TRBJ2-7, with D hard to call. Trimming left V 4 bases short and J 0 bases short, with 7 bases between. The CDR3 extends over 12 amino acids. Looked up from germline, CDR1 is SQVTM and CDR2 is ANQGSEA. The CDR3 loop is CSVVESSYEQYF. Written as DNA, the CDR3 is TGCAGCGTTGTCGAGAGCTCCTACGAGCAGTACTTC.

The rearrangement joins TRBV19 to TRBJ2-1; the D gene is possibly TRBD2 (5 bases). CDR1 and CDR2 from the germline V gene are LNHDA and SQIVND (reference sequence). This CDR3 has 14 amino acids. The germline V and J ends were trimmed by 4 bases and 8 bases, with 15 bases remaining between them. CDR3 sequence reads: CASSTTRVPDEQFF. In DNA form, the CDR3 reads TGTGCCAGTAGTACTACTAGAGTCCCGGATGAGCAGTTCTTC.

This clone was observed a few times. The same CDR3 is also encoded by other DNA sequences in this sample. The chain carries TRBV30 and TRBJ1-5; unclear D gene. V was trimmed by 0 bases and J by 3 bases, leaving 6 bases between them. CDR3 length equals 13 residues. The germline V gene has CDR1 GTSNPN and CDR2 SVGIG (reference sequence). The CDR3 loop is CAWSVRANQPQHF. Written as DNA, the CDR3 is TGTGCCTGGAGTGTAAGAGCCAATCAGCCCCAGCATTTT.

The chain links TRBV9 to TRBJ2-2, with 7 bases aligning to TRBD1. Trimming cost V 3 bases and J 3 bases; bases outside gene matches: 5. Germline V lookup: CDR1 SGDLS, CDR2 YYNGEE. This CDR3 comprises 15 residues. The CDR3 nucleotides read TGTGCCAGCAGCGCAACAGGGGAGTACACCGGGGAGCTGTTTTTT. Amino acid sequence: CASSATGEYTGELFF.

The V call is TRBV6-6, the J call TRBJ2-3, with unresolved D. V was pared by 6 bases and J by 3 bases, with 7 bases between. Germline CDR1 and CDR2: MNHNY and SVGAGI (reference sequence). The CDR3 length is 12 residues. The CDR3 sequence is CASRSGTDTQYF. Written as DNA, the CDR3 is TGTGCCAGCAGGAGTGGTACAGATACGCAGTATTTT.

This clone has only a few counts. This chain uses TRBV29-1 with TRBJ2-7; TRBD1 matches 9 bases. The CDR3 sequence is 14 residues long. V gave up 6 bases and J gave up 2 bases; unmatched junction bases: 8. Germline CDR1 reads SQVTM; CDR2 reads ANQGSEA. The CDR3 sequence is CSVDPGQGAYEQYF. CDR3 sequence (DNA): TGCAGCGTGGACCCGGGACAGGGCGCCTACGAGCAGTACTTC.

The CDR3 nucleotides read TGCGCCAGCAGCTTCGGTACAGAGGGTGCAGATACGCAGTATTTT. This gives the protein CASSFGTEGADTQYF. The rearrangement joins TRBV5-1 to TRBJ2-3, with D possibly being TRBD2 (5 bases). V lost 2 bases and J 4 bases, leaving 14 bases between the germline ends. In germline, CDR1 is SGHRS, CDR2 YFSETQ. This CDR3 spans 15 amino acids.

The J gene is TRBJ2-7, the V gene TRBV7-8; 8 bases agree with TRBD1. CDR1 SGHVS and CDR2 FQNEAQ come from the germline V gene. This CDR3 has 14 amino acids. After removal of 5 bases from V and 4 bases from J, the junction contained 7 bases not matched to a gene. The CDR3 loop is CASSQDRVGYEQYF. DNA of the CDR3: TGTGCCAGCAGCCAGGACAGGGTTGGTTACGAGCAGTACTTC.

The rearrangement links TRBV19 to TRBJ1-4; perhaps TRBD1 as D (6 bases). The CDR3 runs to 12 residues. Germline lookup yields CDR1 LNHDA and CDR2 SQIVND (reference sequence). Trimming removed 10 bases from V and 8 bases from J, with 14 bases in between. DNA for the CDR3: TGTGCCACCCAGGGGTTTCGCGAAAAACTGTTTTTT. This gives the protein CATQGFREKLFF.

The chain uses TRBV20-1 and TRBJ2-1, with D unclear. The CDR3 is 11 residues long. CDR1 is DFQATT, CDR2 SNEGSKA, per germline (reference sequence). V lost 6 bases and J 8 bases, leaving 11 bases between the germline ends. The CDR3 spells CSAARGDEQFF. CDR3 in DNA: TGCAGTGCCGCTAGAGGCGATGAGCAGTTCTTC.

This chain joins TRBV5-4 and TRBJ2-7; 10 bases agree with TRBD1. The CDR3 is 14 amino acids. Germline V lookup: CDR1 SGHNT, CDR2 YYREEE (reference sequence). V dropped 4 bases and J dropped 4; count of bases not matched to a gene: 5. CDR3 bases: TGTGCCAGCAGCCGTGGGACAGGGGCTTACGAGCAGTACTTC. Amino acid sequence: CASSRGTGAYEQYF.

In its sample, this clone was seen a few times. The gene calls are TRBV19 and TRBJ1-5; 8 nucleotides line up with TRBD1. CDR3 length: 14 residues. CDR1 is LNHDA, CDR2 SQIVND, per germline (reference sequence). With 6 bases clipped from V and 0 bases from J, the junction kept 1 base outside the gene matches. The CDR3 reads CASRDRASNQPQHF. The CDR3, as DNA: TGTGCCAGTAGGGACAGGGCTAGCAATCAGCCCCAGCATTTT.